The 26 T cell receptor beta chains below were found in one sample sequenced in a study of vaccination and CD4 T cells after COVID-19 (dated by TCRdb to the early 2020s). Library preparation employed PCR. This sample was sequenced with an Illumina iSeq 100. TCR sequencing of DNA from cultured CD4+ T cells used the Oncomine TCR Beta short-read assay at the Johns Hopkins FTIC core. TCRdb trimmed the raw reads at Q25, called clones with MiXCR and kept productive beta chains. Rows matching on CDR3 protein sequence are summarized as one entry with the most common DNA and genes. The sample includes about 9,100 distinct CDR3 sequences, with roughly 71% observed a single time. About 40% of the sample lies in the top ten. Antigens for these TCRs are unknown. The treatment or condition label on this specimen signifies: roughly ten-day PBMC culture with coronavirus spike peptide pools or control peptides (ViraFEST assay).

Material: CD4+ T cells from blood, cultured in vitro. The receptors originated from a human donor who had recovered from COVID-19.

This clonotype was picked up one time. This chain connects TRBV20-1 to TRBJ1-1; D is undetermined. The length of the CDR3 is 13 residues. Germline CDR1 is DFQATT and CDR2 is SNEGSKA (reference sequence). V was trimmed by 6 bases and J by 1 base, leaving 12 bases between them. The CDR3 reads CSAGPLRNTEAFF. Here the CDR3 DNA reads TGCAGTGCCGGCCCTCTTCGGAACACTGAAGCTTTCTTT.

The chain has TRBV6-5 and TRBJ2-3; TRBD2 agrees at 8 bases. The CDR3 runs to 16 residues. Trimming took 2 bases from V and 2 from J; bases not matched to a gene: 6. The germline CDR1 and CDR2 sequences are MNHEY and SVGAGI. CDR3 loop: CASSYMASGFTDTQYF. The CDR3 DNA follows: TGTGCCAGCAGTTACATGGCTAGCGGGTTCACAGATACGCAGTATTTT.

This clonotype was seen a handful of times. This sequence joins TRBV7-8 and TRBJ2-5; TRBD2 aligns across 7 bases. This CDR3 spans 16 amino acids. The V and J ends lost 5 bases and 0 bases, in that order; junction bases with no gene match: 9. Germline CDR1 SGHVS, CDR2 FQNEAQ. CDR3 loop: CASSQSAGVNQETQYF. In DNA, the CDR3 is TGTGCCAGCAGCCAAAGCGCGGGAGTCAACCAAGAGACCCAGTACTTC. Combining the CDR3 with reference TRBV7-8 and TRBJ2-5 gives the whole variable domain GAGVSQSPRYKVAKRGQDVALRCDPISGHVSLFWYQQALGQGPEFLTYFQNEAQLDKSGLPSDRFFAERPEGSVSTLKIQRTQQEDSAVYLCASSQSAGVNQETQYFGPGTRLLVL.

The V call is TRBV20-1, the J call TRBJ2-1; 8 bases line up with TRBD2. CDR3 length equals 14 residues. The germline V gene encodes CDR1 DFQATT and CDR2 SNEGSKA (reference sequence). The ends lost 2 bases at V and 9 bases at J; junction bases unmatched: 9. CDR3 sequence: CSARYSPTSAEQFF. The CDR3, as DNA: TGCAGTGCTAGATACTCCCCGACTAGCGCTGAGCAGTTCTTC.

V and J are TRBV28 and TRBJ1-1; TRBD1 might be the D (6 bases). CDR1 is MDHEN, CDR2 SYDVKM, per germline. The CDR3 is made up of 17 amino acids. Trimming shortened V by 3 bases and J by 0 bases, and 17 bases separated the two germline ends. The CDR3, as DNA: TGTGCCAGCAGTTTCGTTGCTGGAGGGGGAATGAACACTGAAGCTTTCTTT. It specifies CASSFVAGGGMNTEAFF.

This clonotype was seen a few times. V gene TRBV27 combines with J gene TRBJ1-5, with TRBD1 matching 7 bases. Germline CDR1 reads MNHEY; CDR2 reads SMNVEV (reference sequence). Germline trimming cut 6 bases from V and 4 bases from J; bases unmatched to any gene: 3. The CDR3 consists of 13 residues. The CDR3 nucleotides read TGTGCCAGCAGGGGACAGCTAAATCAGCCCCAGCATTTT. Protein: CASRGQLNQPQHF.

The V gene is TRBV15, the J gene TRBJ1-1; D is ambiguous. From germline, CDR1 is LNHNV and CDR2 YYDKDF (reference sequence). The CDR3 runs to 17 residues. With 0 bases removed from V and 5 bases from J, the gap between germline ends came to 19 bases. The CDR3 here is CATSRDRGNLERTEAFF. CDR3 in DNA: TGTGCCACCAGCAGAGACAGAGGCAATCTTGAAAGGACTGAAGCTTTCTTT. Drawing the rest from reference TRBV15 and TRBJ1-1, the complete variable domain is DAMVIQNPRYQVTQFGKPVTLSCSQTLNHNVMYWYQQKSSQAPKLLFHYYDKDFNNEADTPDNFQSRRPNTSFCFLDIRSPGLGDTAMYLCATSRDRGNLERTEAFFGQGTRLTVV.

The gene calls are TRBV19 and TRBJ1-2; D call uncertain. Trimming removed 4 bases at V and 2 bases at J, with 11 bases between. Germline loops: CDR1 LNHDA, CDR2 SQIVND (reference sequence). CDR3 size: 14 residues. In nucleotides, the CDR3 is TGTGCCAGTAGTAACGCCGGGATAAACTATGGCTACACCTTC. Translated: CASSNAGINYGYTF.

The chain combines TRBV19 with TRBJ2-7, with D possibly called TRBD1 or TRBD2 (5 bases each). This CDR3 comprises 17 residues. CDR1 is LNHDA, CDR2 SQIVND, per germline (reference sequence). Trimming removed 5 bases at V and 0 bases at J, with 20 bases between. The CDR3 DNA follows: TGTGCCAGTAGTCGTTCTTCGGGGACCTCGAGCTCCTACGAGCAGTACTTC. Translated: CASSRSSGTSSSYEQYF.

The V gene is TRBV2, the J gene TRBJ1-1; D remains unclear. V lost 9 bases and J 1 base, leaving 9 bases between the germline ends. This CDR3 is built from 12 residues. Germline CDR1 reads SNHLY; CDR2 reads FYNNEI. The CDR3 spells CARSRENTEAFF. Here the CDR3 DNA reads TGTGCCAGGAGCCGGGAGAACACTGAAGCTTTCTTT.

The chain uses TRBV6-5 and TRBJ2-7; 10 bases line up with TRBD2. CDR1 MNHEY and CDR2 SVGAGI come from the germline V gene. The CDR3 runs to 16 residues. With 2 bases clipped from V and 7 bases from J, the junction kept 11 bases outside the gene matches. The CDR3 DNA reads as TGTGCCAGCAGTTACGGGGCAGCGGGGGGGCCGGAGGAGCAGTACTTC. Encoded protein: CASSYGAAGGPEEQYF.

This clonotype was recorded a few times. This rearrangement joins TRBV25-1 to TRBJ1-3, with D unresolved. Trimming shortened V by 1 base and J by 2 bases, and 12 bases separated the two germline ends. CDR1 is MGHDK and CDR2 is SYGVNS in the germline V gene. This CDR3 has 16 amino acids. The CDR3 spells CASSESGDPPGNTIYF. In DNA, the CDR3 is TGTGCCAGCAGTGAATCCGGGGATCCTCCTGGAAACACCATATATTTT.

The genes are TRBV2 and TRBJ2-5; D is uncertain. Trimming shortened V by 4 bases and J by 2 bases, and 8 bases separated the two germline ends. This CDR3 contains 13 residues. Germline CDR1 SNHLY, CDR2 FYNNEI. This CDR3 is CASSGARQETQYF. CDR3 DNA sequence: TGTGCCAGCAGTGGTGCCCGGCAAGAGACCCAGTACTTC.

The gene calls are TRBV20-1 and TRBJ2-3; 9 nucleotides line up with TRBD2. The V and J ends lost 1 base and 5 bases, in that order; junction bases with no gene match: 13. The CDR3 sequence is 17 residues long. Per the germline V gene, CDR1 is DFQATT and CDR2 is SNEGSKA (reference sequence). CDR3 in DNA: TGCAGTGCTAGAGGAGGCGGGAGGGCTCAAGGGGGAGATACGCAGTATTTT. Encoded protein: CSARGGGRAQGGDTQYF.

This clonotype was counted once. CDR3 region: CSARSGLAGLGETQYF. CDR3 sequence (DNA): TGCAGTGCTAGATCTGGACTAGCGGGCCTCGGGGAGACCCAGTACTTC. The chain joins TRBV20-1 to TRBJ2-5, with 11 bases identical to TRBD2. Germline CDR1 is DFQATT and CDR2 is SNEGSKA (reference sequence). The CDR3 contains 16 residues. The J segment lost 5 bases and the V segment lost 2 bases, leaving 10 bases of the junction unmatched.

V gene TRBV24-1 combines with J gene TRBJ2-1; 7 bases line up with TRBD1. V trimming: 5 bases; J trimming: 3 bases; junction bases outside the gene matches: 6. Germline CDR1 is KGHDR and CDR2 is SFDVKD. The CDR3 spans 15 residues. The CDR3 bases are TGTGCCACCAGTGGGGGTACAGGGGTCTACAATGAGCAGTTCTTC. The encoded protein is CATSGGTGVYNEQFF.

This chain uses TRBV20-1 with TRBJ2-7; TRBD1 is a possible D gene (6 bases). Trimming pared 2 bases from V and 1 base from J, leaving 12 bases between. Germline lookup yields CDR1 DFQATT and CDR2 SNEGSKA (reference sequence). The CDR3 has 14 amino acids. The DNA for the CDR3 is TGCAGTGCTAGATCCCCGGGACAATCCTACGAGCAGTACTTC. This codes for CSARSPGQSYEQYF.

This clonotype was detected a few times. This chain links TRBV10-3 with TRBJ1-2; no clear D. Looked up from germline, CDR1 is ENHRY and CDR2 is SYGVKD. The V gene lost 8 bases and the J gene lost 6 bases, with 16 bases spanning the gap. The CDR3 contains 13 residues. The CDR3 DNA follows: TGTGCCATCTCATCCACATCAACGAATGGCTACACCTTC. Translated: CAISSTSTNGYTF.

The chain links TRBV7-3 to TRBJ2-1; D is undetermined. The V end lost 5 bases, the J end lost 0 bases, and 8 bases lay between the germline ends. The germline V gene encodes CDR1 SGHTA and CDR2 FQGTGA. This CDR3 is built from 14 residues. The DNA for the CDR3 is TGTGCCAGCAGCCCGGGCCCCTCCTACAATGAGCAGTTCTTC. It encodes CASSPGPSYNEQFF.

The CDR3 protein is CASSRSTGVRGELFF. Here the CDR3 DNA reads TGTGCCAGCAGCCGTTCGACAGGGGTACGCGGGGAGCTGTTTTTT. The chain combines TRBV7-9 with TRBJ2-2, with 8 nucleotides matching TRBD1. Germline V gene lookup returns CDR1 SEHNR and CDR2 FQNEAQ (reference sequence). This CDR3 region has 15 residues. V trimming: 5 bases; J trimming: 7 bases; junction bases outside the gene matches: 9.

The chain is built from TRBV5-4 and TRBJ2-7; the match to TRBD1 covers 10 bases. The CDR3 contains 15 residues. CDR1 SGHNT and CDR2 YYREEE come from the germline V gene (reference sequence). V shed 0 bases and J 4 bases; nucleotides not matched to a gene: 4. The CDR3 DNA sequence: TGTGCCAGCAGCTTGGGACAGGGGGCGATATACGAGCAGTACTTC. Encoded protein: CASSLGQGAIYEQYF.

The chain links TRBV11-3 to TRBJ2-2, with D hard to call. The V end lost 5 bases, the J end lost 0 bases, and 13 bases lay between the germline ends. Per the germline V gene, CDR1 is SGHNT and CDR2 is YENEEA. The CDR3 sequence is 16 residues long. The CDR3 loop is CASSPGGFANTGELFF. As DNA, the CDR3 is TGTGCCAGCAGCCCTGGCGGCTTCGCGAACACCGGGGAGCTGTTTTTT.

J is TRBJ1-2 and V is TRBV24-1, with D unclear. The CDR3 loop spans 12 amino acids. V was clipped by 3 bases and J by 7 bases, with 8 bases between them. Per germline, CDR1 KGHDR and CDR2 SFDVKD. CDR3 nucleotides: TGTGCCACCAGTGATCGGGAGGGTGGCTACACCTTC. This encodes CATSDREGGYTF.

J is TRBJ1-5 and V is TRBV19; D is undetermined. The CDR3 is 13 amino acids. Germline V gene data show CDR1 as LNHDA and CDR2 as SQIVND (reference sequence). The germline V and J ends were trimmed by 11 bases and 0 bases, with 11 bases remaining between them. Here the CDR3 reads CAGSDRSNQPQHF. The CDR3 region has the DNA TGTGCCGGATCGGACCGTAGCAATCAGCCCCAGCATTTT.

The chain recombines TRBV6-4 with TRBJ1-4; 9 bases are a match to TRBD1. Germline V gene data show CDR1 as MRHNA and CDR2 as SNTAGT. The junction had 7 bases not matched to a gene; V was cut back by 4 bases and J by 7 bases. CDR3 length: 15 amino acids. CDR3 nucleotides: TGTGCCAGCAGTGCCCACGGGACAGGGTCTGAAAAACTGTTTTTT. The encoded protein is CASSAHGTGSEKLFF.

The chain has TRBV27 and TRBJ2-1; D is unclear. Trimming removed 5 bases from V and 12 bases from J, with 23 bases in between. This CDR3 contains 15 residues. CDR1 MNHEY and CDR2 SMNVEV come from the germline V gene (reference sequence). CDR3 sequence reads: CASSLEWSREVAQFF. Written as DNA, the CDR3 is TGTGCCAGCAGTCTGGAGTGGTCTCGAGAAGTTGCGCAGTTCTTC.